Following are 13 T cell receptor beta chains from one sample sequenced in a study of siplizumab effects on memory and regulatory T cells. The protocol was immunoSEQ multiplex PCR, while the TCRdb copy is restricted to in-frame clones and leaves out a portion. Of some 99,000 clones listed, under 95% are singletons. Sequencing input: Tregs sorted from blood. Receptors originate from a human donor in good health.

The chain combines TRBV4-1 with TRBJ1-2; D possibly corresponds to TRBD1 (5 bases). The V gene's germline CDR1 is MGHRA and CDR2 YSYEKL. The CDR3 has 11 amino acids. The V and J ends lost 6 bases and 8 bases respectively, with 10 bases between them. CDR3 sequence: CASSGWGGYTF. CDR3 coding DNA: TGCGCCAGCAGTGGCTGGGGCGGCTACACCTTC.

This clone was seen once. This chain links TRBV7-9 with TRBJ2-7; possibly TRBD1 or TRBD2 for D (5 bases each). CDR1 and CDR2 from the germline V gene are SEHNR and FQNEAQ (reference sequence). The V gene lost 5 bases and the J gene lost 3 bases, with 17 bases spanning the gap. The CDR3 length is 15 residues. CDR3 sequence: CASSPRDGLYYEQYF. CDR3 coding DNA: TGTGCCAGCAGCCCCAGGGACGGGCTTTACTACGAGCAGTACTTC. The variable domain in full, with the rest retrieved from reference TRBV7-9 and TRBJ2-7, is DTGVSQNPRHKITKRGQNVTFRCDPISEHNRLYWYRQTLGQGPEFLTYFQNEAQLEKSRLLSDRFSAERPKGSFSTLEIQRTEQGDSAMYLCASSPRDGLYYEQYFGPGTRLTVT.

This clone was observed once. The chain carries TRBV7-2 and TRBJ2-1; 11 nucleotides line up with TRBD2. The V gene's germline CDR1 is SGHTA and CDR2 FQGNSA. Trimming cost V 1 base and J 3 bases; bases outside gene matches: 8. CDR3 length: 18 amino acids. This CDR3 is CASSLDVAGGLFYNEQFF. CDR3 DNA sequence: TGTGCCAGCAGCTTAGATGTAGCGGGGGGGCTTTTCTACAATGAGCAGTTCTTC. The whole variable domain, filled in from reference TRBV7-2 and TRBJ2-1, reads GAGVSQSPSNKVTEKGKDVELRCDPISGHTALYWYRQSLGQGLEFLIYFQGNSAPDKSGLPSDRFSAERTGGSVSTLTIQRTQQEDSAVYLCASSLDVAGGLFYNEQFFGPGTRLTVL.

The rearrangement joins TRBV5-6 to TRBJ2-1, with 9 bases lining up with TRBD2. This CDR3 spans 16 amino acids. The germline V gene encodes CDR1 SGHDT and CDR2 YYEEEE. The V segment lost 4 bases and the J segment 4 bases; nucleotides outside the gene matches: 9. Written as DNA, the CDR3 is TGTGCCAGCAGCGCTTACCGGCGGGGGGGTTACAATGAGCAGTTCTTC. This translates into CASSAYRRGGYNEQFF. Full variable domain (outside the CDR3, taken from reference TRBV5-6 and TRBJ2-1): DAGVTQSPTHLIKTRGQQVTLRCSPKSGHDTVSWYQQALGQGPQFIFQYYEEEERQRGNFPDRFSGHQFPNYSSELNVNALLLGDSALYLCASSAYRRGGYNEQFFGPGTRLTVL.

The chain couples TRBV18 to TRBJ2-7, with TRBD2 identical over 14 bases. Trimming removed 4 bases from V and 4 bases from J; junction bases left unmatched: 3. The V gene's germline CDR1 is KGHSH and CDR2 LQKENI. The CDR3 consists of 15 residues. Here the CDR3 reads CASSLGLAGGYEQYF. The CDR3 nucleotides read TGTGCCAGCTCACTCGGACTAGCGGGAGGTTACGAGCAGTACTTC.

DNA for the CDR3: TGTGCCAGTAGTGCCAGGGATGGTGGCTACACCTTC. Its translation: CASSARDGGYTF. The chain carries TRBV19 and TRBJ1-2, with D possibly matching TRBD1 (5 bases). Trimming stripped 5 bases from V and 7 bases from J, with 11 bases between. Looked up from germline, CDR1 is LNHDA and CDR2 is SQIVND (reference sequence). This CDR3 has 12 residues.

The rearrangement joins TRBV5-3 to TRBJ1-2; D gene ambiguous. TRBV5-3 is given ORF status, its function remaining uncertain. V lost 2 bases and J lost 7, with 3 bases in between. This CDR3 has 10 residues. CDR3 sequence reads: CARSLGGYTF. The CDR3 coding sequence is TGTGCCAGAAGCTTAGGTGGCTACACCTTC.

The CDR3 loop is CASSLARTNTGELFF. The DNA of the CDR3 is TGTGCCAGCAGCTTGGCAAGAACGAACACCGGGGAGCTGTTTTTT. This rearrangement joins TRBV5-4 to TRBJ2-2; D uncertain. This CDR3 is built from 15 residues. CDR1 SGHNT and CDR2 YYREEE come from the germline V gene (reference sequence). The ends were cut back, 0 bases at V and 0 bases at J, with 6 bases in the middle.

The chain uses TRBV6-5 and TRBJ1-4; D uncertain. CDR1 is MNHEY, CDR2 SVGAGI, per germline. V was trimmed by 6 bases and J by 8 bases, leaving 16 bases between them. The CDR3 is 14 residues long. CDR3 sequence reads: CASSRTIGGEKLFF. The CDR3 nucleotides are TGTGCCAGCAGCCGTACAATTGGCGGGGAAAAACTGTTTTTT.

The chain combines TRBV18 with TRBJ1-3, with 8 bases identical to TRBD1. V was pared by 5 bases and J by 3 bases, with 6 bases of the junction left unmatched. Germline lookup yields CDR1 KGHSH and CDR2 LQKENI. The CDR3 is made up of 15 amino acids. In DNA, the CDR3 is TGTGCCAGCTCAGCGACAGGGGCGCTTGGAAACACCATATATTTT. It specifies CASSATGALGNTIYF. The full variable domain, its missing parts supplied by reference TRBV18 and TRBJ1-3, is NAGVMQNPRHLVRRRGQEARLRCSPMKGHSHVYWYRQLPEEGLKFMVYLQKENIIDESGMPKERFSAEFPKEGPSILRIQQVVRGDSAAYFCASSATGALGNTIYFGEGSWLTVV.

The chain recombines TRBV7-9 with TRBJ2-7, with D possibly being TRBD1 or TRBD2 (5 bases each). This CDR3 comprises 15 residues. V was cut by 4 bases and J by 2 bases, with 15 bases left in between. Germline V lookup: CDR1 SEHNR, CDR2 FQNEAQ (reference sequence). The CDR3 DNA follows: TGTGCCAGCAGCTCTCACCGGGACGGCACCTACGAGCAGTACTTC. Amino acids: CASSSHRDGTYEQYF.

DNA for the CDR3: TGCAGCGTCGCCGCCTTACAGGGTAACTATGGCTACACCTTC. Translation gives CSVAALQGNYGYTF. The genes are TRBV29-1 and TRBJ1-2; TRBD1 is a possible D gene (6 bases). Looked up from germline, CDR1 is SQVTM and CDR2 is ANQGSEA. There are 14 residues in the CDR3. Trimming took off 6 bases at V and 1 base at J, with 15 bases between the two ends.

This chain connects TRBV5-1 to TRBJ2-1, with D possibly being TRBD2 (5 bases). This CDR3 comprises 14 residues. Trimming took off 3 bases at V and 5 bases at J, with 12 bases between the two ends. CDR1 SGHRS and CDR2 YFSETQ come from the germline V gene. The CDR3 DNA follows: TGCGCCAGCAGCTGGGGTCTAGCAGACAATGAGCAGTTCTTC. It codes for CASSWGLADNEQFF.